In its sample, the clone carrying this TCR beta chain was seen a few times. The target antigen is unknown. When naive CD8 T cells were sorted, they were gated as CD8+CD4-CCR7+CD45RA+. These data belong to a study of molecular identifiers for immune sequencing clone quantification. General observations from the study: Beyond 20 RNA copies, clones held over 98% of effector molecules, compared with under 1% in naive cells.

TCRdb analysed the PCR reads with MiXCR anew, one entry per CDR3 protein. The sample has about 510,000 distinct CDR3 sequences, about a fifth seen once; the top ten hold more than 0.8%. The sample taken for sequencing was naive CD8+ T cells from blood, with Jurkat cell RNA spiked in. Subset denoted: FACS-sorted CD8+CD4-CCR7+CD45RA+ naive T cells. This sequence originates from a human donor in good health. Some libraries in this study had Jurkat cell RNA spiked in.

The CDR3 bases are TGCGCCAGCAGCCAAGATCGGGGCGGGAGTTTTGCGGAGACCCAGTACTTC. It codes for CASSQDRGGSFAETQYF. This chain connects TRBV4-3 to TRBJ2-5; 7 bases agree with TRBD2. The CDR3 runs 17 residues. Germline CDR1 and CDR2: LGHNA and YSLEER. The J segment lost 5 bases and the V segment lost 0 bases, leaving 12 bases of the junction unmatched.